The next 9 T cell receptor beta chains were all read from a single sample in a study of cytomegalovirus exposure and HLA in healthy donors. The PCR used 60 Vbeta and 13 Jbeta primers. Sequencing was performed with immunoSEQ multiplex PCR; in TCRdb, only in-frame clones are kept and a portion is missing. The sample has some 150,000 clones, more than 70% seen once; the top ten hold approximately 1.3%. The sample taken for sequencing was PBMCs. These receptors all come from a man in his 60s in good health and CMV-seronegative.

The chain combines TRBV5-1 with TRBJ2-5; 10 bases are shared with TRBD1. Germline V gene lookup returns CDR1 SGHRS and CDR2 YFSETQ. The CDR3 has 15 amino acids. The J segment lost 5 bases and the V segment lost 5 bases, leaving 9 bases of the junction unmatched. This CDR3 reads CASSVTGGALETQYF. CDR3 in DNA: TGCGCCAGCAGTGTGACAGGGGGCGCTTTGGAGACCCAGTACTTC.

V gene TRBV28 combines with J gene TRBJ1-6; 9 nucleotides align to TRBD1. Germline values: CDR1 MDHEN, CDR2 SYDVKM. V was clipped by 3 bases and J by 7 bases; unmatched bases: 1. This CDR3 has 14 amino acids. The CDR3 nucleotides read TGTGCCAGCAGTTTGGACAGGGGAAATTCACCCCTCCACTTT. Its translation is CASSLDRGNSPLHF.

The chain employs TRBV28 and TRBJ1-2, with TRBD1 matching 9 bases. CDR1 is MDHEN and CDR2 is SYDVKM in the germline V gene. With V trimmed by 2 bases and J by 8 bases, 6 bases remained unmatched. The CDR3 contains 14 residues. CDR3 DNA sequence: TGTGCCAGCAGTTTAGACAGGGGGACTAAGGGCTACACCTTC. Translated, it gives CASSLDRGTKGYTF.

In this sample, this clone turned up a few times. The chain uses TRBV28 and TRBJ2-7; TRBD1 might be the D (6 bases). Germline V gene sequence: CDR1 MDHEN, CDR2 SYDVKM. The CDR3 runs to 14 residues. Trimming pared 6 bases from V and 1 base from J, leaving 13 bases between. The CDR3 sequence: CASRYRDISYEQYF. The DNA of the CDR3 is TGTGCCAGCAGATACCGGGACATTTCCTACGAGCAGTACTTC.

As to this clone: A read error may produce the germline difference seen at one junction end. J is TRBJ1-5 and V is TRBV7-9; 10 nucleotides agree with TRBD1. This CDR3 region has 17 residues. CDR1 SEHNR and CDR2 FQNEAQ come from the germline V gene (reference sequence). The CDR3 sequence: CSSSLGQGVRGNQPQHF. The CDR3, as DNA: TGTTCCAGCAGCTTAGGACAGGGGGTAAGGGGCAATCAGCCCCAGCATTTT.

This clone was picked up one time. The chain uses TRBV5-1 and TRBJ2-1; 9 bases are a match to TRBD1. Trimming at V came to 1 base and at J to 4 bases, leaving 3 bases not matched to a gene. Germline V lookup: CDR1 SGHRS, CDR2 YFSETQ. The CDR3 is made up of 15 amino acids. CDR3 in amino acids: CASSLTGTGYNEQFF. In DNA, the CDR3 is TGCGCCAGCAGCTTGACCGGGACAGGGTACAATGAGCAGTTCTTC.

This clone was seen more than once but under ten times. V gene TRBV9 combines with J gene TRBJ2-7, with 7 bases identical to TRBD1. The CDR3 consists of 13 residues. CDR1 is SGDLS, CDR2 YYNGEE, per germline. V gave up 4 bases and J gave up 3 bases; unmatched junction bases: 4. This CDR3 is CASSRTGVYEQYF. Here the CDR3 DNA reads TGTGCCAGCAGCCGGACAGGCGTCTACGAGCAGTACTTC.

The CDR3 loop is CASSEEAGEYYEQYF. The CDR3 DNA reads as TGTGCCAGCAGTGAAGAGGCGGGAGAGTACTACGAGCAGTACTTC. This chain links TRBV6-1 with TRBJ2-7; 7 bases agree with TRBD2. With 1 base clipped from V and 3 bases from J, the junction kept 6 bases outside the gene matches. The length of the CDR3 is 15 residues. CDR1 MNHNS and CDR2 SASEGT come from the germline V gene.

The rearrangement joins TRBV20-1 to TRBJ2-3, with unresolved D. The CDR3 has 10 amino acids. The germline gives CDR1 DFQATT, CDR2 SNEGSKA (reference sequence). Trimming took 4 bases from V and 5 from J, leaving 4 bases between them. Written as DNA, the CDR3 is TGCAGTGCTACTAAAGATACGCAGTATTTT. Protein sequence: CSATKDTQYF.